Listed below are T cell receptor beta chains from one sample, sequenced in a study of cytomegalovirus exposure and HLA in healthy donors. The protocol was immunoSEQ multiplex PCR, while the TCRdb copy is restricted to in-frame clones and leaves out a portion. The profile shows 150,000 to 200,000 clones, roughly 82% of them singletons. Sequenced input: PBMCs. The receptor source for this set is a man aged 35-49 years in good health and CMV-seronegative. Each CDR3 is given with its conserved first and last residue. The D gene is left open where the match is weak. The size field is filled for only some rows; it gives once, few, many or a size class.

TRBV6-1	TRBD1	TRBJ1-4	NA	TGTGCCAGCAGGCCCCACAGGGGGTTTGATGAAAAACTGTTTTTT	CASRPHRGFDEKLFF
TRBV30	NA	TRBJ1-2	NA	TGTGCCTGCCCGCTTAGTTGGGAGTCCTATGGCTACACCTTC	CACPLSWESYGYTF
TRBV5-1	NA	TRBJ2-7	NA	TGCGCCAGCAGCCCGGGGACATTCACCTACGAGCAGTACTTC	CASSPGTFTYEQYF
TRBV5-1	NA	TRBJ1-1	NA	TGCGCCAGCAGCTTGGTTCCCCAGGGGCCCGTGGGCTCTGAAGCTTTCTTT	CASSLVPQGPVGSEAFF
TRBV12-5	NA	TRBJ2-3	NA	TGTGCTAGTGGTTTGTCGGCGGGTGGGGATACGCAGTATTTT	CASGLSAGGDTQYF
TRBV4-1	TRBD1	TRBJ2-7	NA	TGCGCCAGCAGCCTCCAGACAGGGAGCGGCTACGAGCAGTACTTC	CASSLQTGSGYEQYF
TRBV14	NA	TRBJ2-3	NA	TGTGCCAGCAGCCAAGACCTCACAGATACGCAGTATTTT	CASSQDLTDTQYF
TRBV7-2	TRBD1	TRBJ2-7	few	TGTGCCAGCAGCGTGAGCCGGGACAGGTCCTACGAGCAGTACTTC	CASSVSRDRSYEQYF
TRBV30	NA	TRBJ2-5	NA	TGTGCCTGGACAGCTGGTAGGGGGAGACAGGAGACCCAGTACTTC	CAWTAGRGRQETQYF
TRBV5-4	NA	TRBJ2-1	NA	TGTGCCAGCAGCCGAGGGTCCGGCAATGAGCAGTTCTTC	CASSRGSGNEQFF
TRBV7-2	TRBD2	TRBJ2-4	NA	TGTGCCAGCAGCTTCCAGGGAGGTAGCGGGGGTGTAGCCAAAAACATTCAGTACTTC	CASSFQGGSGGVAKNIQYF
TRBV21-1	NA	TRBJ2-3	NA	TGTGCCAGCAGCAGCCACTGGGATACGCAGTATTTT	CASSSHWDTQYF
TRBV2	TRBD1	TRBJ1-1	once	TGTGCCAGCAGTGACGGACAGGGGAACACTGAAGCTTTCTTT	CASSDGQGNTEAFF
TRBV30	NA	TRBJ2-3	NA	TGTGCCTCCAATCCCGGGACAATTAGCACAGATACGCAGTATTTT	CASNPGTISTDTQYF
TRBV5-4	TRBD1	TRBJ1-3	NA	TGTGCCAGCAGCGACAGGGGGTTGTCTGGAAACACCATATATTTT	CASSDRGLSGNTIYF
TRBV6-5	TRBD1	TRBJ1-4	NA	TGTGCCAGCCGGGACAGGGGTTTTGGTGAAAAACTGTTTTTT	CASRDRGFGEKLFF
TRBV2	TRBD2	TRBJ2-2	NA	TGTGCCAGCAGTACGCGGCTAGCGGCTTACACCGGGGAGCTGTTTTTT	CASSTRLAAYTGELFF
TRBV28	NA	TRBJ2-7	NA	TGTGCCAGCAGTTTATTTCTTGGAATACAGTTTACCTACGAGCAGTACTTC	CASSLFLGIQFTYEQYF
TRBV4-3	NA	TRBJ2-4	NA	TGCGCCAGCAGCCAAGATTCGAGCCCGGGGAACATTCAGTACTTC	CASSQDSSPGNIQYF
TRBV7-2	NA	TRBJ1-5	NA	TGTGCCAGCAGCGTACAGGCGAATCAGCCCCAGCATTTT	CASSVQANQPQHF
TRBV4-3	NA	TRBJ2-5	NA	TGCGCCAGCAGCCAAGATTTCCAGCGAGGACAAGAGACCCAGTACTTC	CASSQDFQRGQETQYF
TRBV4-2	NA	TRBJ1-2	NA	TGTGCCAGCAGCCAAGATAGGGGGACGGGGTGGGGTGGCTACCCCTTC	CASSQDRGTGWGGYPF
TRBV28	NA	TRBJ2-3	NA	TGTGCCAGCAGCCCCGGAGGGCCTCGCACAGATACGCAGTATTTT	CASSPGGPRTDTQYF
TRBV6-5	TRBD2	TRBJ2-7	once	TGTGCCAGCAGTTACTCCGACAGCGGGACTTGGGAGCAGTACTTC	CASSYSDSGTWEQYF